This T cell receptor (beta chain) was identified in a study of cytomegalovirus exposure and HLA in healthy donors. This PCR relied on a set of 60 Vbeta primers and 13 Jbeta primers. TCRdb's copy holds only in-frame clones and misses some; the assay was immunoSEQ multiplex PCR. The sample carries 150,000 to 200,000 clones, roughly 74% recorded once. CDR3 length: 15 residues. V was trimmed by 4 bases and J by 4 bases, leaving 13 bases between them. Germline values: CDR1 SGHVS, CDR2 FNYEAQ. The sequence was collected from a man aged 18 to 35 in good health and CMV-seropositive. This chain joins TRBV7-6 and TRBJ2-2; D may be TRBD1 (7 bases). Material for sequencing was PBMCs. CDR3 region: CASSWQGEVTGELFF. The CDR3 nucleotides read TGTGCCAGCAGCTGGCAGGGGGAGGTCACCGGGGAGCTGTTTTTT.